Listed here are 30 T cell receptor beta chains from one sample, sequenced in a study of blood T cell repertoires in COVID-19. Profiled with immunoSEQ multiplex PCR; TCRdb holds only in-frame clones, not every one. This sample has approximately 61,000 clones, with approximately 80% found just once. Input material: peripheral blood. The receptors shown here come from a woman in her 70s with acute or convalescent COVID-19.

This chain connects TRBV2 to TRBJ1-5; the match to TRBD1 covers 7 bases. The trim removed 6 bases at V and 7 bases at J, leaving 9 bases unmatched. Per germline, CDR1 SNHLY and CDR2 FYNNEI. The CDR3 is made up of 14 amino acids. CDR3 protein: CASRFTGAEQPQHF. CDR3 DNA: TGTGCCAGCAGGTTTACAGGGGCGGAACAGCCCCAGCATTTT.

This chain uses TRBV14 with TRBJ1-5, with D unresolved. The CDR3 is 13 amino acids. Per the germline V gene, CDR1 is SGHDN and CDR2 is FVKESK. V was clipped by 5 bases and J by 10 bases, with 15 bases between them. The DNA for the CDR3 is TGTGCCAGCAGCGAAACTATTGGACTCCCCCAGCATTTT. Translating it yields CASSETIGLPQHF.

The CDR3 region is CASSLHPGLEGNTIYF. Here the CDR3 DNA reads TGTGCCAGCAGCTTACACCCGGGGTTAGAGGGAAACACCATATATTTT. The rearrangement uses TRBV7-6 and TRBJ1-3; D is ambiguous. CDR1 is SGHVS, CDR2 FNYEAQ, per germline. The CDR3 extends over 16 amino acids. The germline V and J ends were trimmed by 2 bases and 4 bases, with 15 bases remaining between them.

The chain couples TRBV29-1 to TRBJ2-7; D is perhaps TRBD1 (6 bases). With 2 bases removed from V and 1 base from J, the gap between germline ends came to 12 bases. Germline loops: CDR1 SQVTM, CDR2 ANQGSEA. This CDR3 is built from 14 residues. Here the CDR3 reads CSVETGFGSYEQYF. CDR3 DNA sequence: TGCAGCGTTGAAACAGGGTTCGGGTCCTACGAGCAGTACTTC.

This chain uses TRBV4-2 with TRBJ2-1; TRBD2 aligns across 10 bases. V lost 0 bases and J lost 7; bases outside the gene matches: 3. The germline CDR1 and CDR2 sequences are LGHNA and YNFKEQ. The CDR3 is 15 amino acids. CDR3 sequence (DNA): TGTGCCAGCAGCCAAGAGGAGCGGGGGGGGAATGAGCAGTTCTTC. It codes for CASSQEERGGNEQFF.

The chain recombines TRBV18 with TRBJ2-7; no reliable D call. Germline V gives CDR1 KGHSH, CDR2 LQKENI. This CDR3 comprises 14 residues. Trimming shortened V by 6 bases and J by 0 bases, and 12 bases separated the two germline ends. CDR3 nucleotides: TGTGCCAGCTCCCCGAATTACGGCTCCTACGAGCAGTACTTC. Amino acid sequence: CASSPNYGSYEQYF.

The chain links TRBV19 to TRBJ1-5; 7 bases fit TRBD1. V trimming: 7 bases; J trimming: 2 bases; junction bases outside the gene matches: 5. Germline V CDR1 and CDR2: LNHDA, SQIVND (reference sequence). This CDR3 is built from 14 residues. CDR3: CASKGTEGNQPQHF. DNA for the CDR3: TGTGCCAGTAAGGGGACAGAAGGCAATCAGCCCCAGCATTTT.

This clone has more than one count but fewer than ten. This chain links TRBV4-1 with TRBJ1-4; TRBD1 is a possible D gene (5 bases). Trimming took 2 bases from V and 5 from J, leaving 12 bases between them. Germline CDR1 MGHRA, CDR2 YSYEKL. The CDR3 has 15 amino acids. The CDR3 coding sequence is TGCGCCAGCAGCCAACTGCAGGGATCAAATGAAAAACTGTTTTTT. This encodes CASSQLQGSNEKLFF.

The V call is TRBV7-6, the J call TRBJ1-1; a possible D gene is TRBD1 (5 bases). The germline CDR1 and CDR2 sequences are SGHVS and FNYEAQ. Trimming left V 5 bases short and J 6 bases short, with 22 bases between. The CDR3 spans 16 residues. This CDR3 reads CASSQQRGVIEPEAFF. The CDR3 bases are TGTGCCAGCAGCCAACAGCGGGGGGTGATTGAACCTGAAGCTTTCTTT.

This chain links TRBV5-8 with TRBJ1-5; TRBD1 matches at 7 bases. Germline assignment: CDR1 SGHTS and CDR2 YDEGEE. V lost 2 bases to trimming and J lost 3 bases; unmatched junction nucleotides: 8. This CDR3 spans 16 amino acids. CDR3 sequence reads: CASSLGAGGNNQPQHF. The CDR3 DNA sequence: TGTGCCAGCAGCTTAGGGGCAGGGGGGAACAATCAGCCCCAGCATTTT.

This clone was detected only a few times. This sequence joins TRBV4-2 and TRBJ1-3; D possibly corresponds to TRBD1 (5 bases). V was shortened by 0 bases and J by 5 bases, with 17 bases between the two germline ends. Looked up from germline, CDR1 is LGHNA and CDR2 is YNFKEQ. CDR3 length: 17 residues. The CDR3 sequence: CASSQERWEGSRNTIYF. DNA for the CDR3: TGTGCCAGCAGCCAAGAGCGATGGGAGGGGTCACGAAACACCATATATTTT.

CDR3 protein: CASSARPGQDRYF. CDR3 sequence (DNA): TGTGCCAGCTCAGCAAGGCCGGGACAGGATAGATATTTT. The J gene is TRBJ2-3, the V gene TRBV18; 8 bases fit TRBD1. The V gene's germline CDR1 is KGHSH and CDR2 LQKENI. The trim removed 5 bases at V and 15 bases at J, leaving 13 bases unmatched. The length of the CDR3 is 13 residues.

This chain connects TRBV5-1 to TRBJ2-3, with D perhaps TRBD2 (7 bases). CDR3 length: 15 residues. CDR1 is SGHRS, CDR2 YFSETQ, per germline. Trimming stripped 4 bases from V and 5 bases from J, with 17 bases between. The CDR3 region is CASSTGGLRIDTQYF. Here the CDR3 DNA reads TGCGCCAGCAGCACGGGGGGCCTCAGGATAGATACGCAGTATTTT.

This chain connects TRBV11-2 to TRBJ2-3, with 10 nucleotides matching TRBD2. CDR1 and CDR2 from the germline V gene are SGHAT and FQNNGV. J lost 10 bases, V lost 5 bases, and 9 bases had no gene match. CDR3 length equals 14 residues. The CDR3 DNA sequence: TGTGCCAGCAGCCCGAGCGGGGGGGTTGGAGCGCAGTATTTT. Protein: CASSPSGGVGAQYF.

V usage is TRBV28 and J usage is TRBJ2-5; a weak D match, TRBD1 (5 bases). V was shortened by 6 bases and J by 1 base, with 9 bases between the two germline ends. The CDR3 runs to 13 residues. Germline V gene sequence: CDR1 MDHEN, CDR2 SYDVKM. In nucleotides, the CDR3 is TGTGCCAGCAGGACAGACCCCCAAGAGACCCAGTACTTC. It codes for CASRTDPQETQYF.

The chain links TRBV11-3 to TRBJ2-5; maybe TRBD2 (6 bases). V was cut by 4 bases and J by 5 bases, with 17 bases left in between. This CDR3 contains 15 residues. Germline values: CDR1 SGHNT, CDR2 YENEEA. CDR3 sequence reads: CASSSRGRGSETQYF. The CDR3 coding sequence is TGTGCCAGCAGCTCCCGGGGACGGGGGAGTGAGACCCAGTACTTC.

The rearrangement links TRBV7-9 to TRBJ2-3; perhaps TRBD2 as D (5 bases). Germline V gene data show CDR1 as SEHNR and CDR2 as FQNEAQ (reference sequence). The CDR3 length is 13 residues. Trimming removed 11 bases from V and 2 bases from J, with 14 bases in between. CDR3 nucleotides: TGTGCCGGAGTGAGGGCCTACACAGATACGCAGTATTTT. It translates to CAGVRAYTDTQYF.

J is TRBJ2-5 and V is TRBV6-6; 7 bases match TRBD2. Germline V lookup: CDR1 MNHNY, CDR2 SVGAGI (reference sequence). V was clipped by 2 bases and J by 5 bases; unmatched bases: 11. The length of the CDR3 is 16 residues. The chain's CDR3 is CASSYGGGTGRETQYF. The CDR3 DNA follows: TGTGCCAGCAGTTACGGGGGGGGAACGGGAAGGGAGACCCAGTACTTC.

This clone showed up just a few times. CDR3 loop: CASSQNVGGDTEAFF. DNA for the CDR3: TGTGCCAGCAGCCAAAACGTAGGGGGAGACACTGAAGCTTTCTTT. The chain combines TRBV4-2 with TRBJ1-1, with D possibly matching TRBD1 (6 bases). CDR1 and CDR2 (germline): LGHNA, YNFKEQ. Trimming removed 2 bases at V and 3 bases at J, with 13 bases between. CDR3 length equals 15 residues.

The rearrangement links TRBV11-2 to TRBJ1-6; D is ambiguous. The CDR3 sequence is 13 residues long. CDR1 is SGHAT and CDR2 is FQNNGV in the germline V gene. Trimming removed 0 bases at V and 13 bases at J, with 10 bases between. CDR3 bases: TGTGCCAGCAGCTTAGATTTGGCGGCTCCCCTCCACTTT. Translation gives CASSLDLAAPLHF.

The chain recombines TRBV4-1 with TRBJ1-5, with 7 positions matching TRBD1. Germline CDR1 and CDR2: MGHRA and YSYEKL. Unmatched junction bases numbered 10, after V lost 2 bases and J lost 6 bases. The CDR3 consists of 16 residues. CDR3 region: CASSQPDRERGQPQHF. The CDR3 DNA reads TGCGCCAGCAGCCAACCCGACAGGGAGAGGGGTCAGCCCCAGCATTTT.

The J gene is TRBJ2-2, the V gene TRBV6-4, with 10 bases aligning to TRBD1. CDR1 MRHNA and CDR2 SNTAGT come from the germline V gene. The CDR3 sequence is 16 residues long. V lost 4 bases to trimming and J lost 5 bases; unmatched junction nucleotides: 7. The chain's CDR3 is CASSGQGAGKTGELFF. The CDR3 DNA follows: TGTGCCAGCAGTGGACAGGGGGCCGGGAAAACCGGGGAGCTGTTTTTT.

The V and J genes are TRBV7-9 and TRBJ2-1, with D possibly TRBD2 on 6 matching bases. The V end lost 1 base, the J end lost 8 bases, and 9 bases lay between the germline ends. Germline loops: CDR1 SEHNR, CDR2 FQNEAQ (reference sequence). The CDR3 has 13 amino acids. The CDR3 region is CASSLDPGDEQFF. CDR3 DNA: TGTGCCAGCAGCTTAGACCCGGGGGATGAGCAGTTCTTC.

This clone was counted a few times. CDR3 in amino acids: CASKRVNRNYGYTF. The CDR3 nucleotides read TGTGCCAGCAAGAGGGTTAACAGAAACTATGGCTACACCTTC. The gene calls are TRBV5-8 and TRBJ1-2; the D is unclear. V shed 6 bases and J shed 2 bases, with 14 bases lying between them. Germline CDR1 reads SGHTS; CDR2 reads YDEGEE. The CDR3 sequence is 14 residues long.

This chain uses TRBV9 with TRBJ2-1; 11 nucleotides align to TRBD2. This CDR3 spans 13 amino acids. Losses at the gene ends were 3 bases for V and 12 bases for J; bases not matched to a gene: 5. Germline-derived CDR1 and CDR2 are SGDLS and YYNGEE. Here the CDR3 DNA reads TGTGCCAGCAGCGGGACTAGCGGGCCCGGGCAGTTCTTC. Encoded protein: CASSGTSGPGQFF.

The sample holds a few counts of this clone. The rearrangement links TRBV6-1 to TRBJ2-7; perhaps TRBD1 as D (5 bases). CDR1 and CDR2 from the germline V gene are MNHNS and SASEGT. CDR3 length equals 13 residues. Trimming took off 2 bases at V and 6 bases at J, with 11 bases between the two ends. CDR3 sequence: CASSEFREGEQYF. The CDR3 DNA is TGTGCCAGCAGTGAATTCAGGGAAGGCGAGCAGTACTTC.

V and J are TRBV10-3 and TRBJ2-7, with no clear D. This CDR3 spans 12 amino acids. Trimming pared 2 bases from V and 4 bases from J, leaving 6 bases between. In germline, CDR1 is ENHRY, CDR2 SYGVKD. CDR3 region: CAISEGKYEQYF. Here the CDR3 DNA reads TGTGCCATCAGTGAGGGCAAGTACGAGCAGTACTTC.

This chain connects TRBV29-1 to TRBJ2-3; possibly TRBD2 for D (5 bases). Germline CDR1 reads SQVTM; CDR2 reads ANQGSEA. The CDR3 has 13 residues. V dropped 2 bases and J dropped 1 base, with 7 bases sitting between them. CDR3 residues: CSVESGGTDTQYF. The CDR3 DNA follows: TGCAGCGTTGAAAGCGGAGGCACAGATACGCAGTATTTT.

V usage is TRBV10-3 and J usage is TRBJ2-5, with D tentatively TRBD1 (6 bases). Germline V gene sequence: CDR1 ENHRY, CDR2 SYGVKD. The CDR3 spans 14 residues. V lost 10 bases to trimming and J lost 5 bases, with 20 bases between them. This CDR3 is CATKPGEELETQYF. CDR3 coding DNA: TGTGCCACCAAACCAGGGGAAGAGTTGGAGACCCAGTACTTC.

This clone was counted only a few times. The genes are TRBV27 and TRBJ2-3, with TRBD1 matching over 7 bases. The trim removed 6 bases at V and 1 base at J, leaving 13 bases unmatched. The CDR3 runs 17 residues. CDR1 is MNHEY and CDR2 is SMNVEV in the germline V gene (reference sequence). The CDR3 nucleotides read TGTGCCAGCAGGCTTCGTAGGGGGCTCCTCCGCACAGATACGCAGTATTTT. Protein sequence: CASRLRRGLLRTDTQYF.